Following are 22 T cell receptor beta chains from one sample sequenced in a study of OX40 agonist ivuxolimab in advanced cancers. Profiled with immunoSEQ multiplex PCR; TCRdb holds only in-frame clones, not every one. The top ten clones hold 20% of a sample with fewer than 60,000 clones, roughly 85% of them seen once. The source was CD4+ or CD8+ T cells sorted from blood, collected in a trial of the OX40 agonist ivuxolimab. The receptors stem from an adult with an advanced solid tumor such as melanoma, head and neck, liver or kidney cancer.

Concerning this clone itself: One junction end disagrees with the germline gene, perhaps due to a read error. The chain uses TRBV7-2 and TRBJ1-4; D not certain. CDR3 length: 12 amino acids. CDR1 and CDR2 from the germline V gene are SGHTA and FQGNSA. CDR3 nucleotide sequence: TGTGCCAGCAGCTTCCGACGTAGAAAAACTGTTTTT. It codes for CASSFRRRKTVF.

This rearrangement joins TRBV27 to TRBJ1-5; D not resolved. Trimming removed 6 bases from V and 0 bases from J, with 12 bases in between. The CDR3 contains 15 residues. The V gene's germline CDR1 is MNHEY and CDR2 SMNVEV (reference sequence). The CDR3 protein is CASSHGLYSNQPQHF. The CDR3 DNA reads TGTGCCAGCAGCCACGGACTCTATAGCAATCAGCCCCAGCATTTT.

The V call is TRBV29-1, the J call TRBJ1-1, with TRBD1 matching over 8 bases. The CDR3 is made up of 14 amino acids. The V and J ends lost 2 bases and 7 bases, in that order; junction bases with no gene match: 9. Germline V CDR1 and CDR2: SQVTM, ANQGSEA. CDR3 protein: CSVEFPGGMIEAFF. The CDR3 DNA sequence: TGCAGCGTTGAATTTCCAGGGGGCATGATTGAAGCTTTCTTT.

This clone has more than one count but fewer than ten. The chain couples TRBV10-1 to TRBJ2-3; no definite D call. Trimming took off 2 bases at V and 5 bases at J, with 11 bases between the two ends. The germline V gene has CDR1 WNHNN and CDR2 SYGVQD (reference sequence). The CDR3 runs 14 residues. CDR3 DNA sequence: TGCGCCAGCAGTGAGACGGGCGGTGGAGATACGCAGTATTTT. Protein: CASSETGGGDTQYF.

This clone was counted ten times or more. CDR3 in amino acids: CASSYRIGREEQYV. The CDR3 DNA is TGTGCCAGCAGTTACAGGATAGGGAGGGAGGAGCAGTACGTC. The chain combines TRBV6-6 with TRBJ2-7; 7 positions agree with TRBD2. The V segment lost 2 bases and the J segment 7 bases; nucleotides outside the gene matches: 8. This CDR3 has 14 amino acids. Germline assignment: CDR1 MNHNY and CDR2 SVGAGI (reference sequence).

This clone appeared a few times. CDR3 amino acids: CASKSGTVSNQPQHF. The DNA for the CDR3 is TGTGCCAGCAAATCCGGGACAGTTAGCAATCAGCCCCAGCATTTT. This chain joins TRBV2 and TRBJ1-5, with 7 bases lining up with TRBD1. Germline V gene data show CDR1 as SNHLY and CDR2 as FYNNEI. The CDR3 consists of 15 residues. With V trimmed by 7 bases and J by 0 bases, 6 bases remained unmatched.

This chain links TRBV9 with TRBJ2-2; D is ambiguous. This CDR3 spans 13 amino acids. V was clipped by 7 bases and J by 3 bases, with 10 bases between them. Germline V gene sequence: CDR1 SGDLS, CDR2 YYNGEE. For the CDR3, the DNA is TGTGCCAGCGGAGCAGGATACACCGGGGAGCTGTTTTTT. Protein product: CASGAGYTGELFF.

The chain recombines TRBV7-9 with TRBJ2-1; 8 bases map to TRBD1. Looked up from germline, CDR1 is SEHNR and CDR2 is FQNEAQ (reference sequence). V gave up 2 bases and J gave up 4 bases; unmatched junction bases: 10. This CDR3 has 17 residues. CDR3 protein: CASSLPAWGQAYNEQFF. The CDR3 nucleotides read TGTGCCAGCAGCTTACCCGCTTGGGGACAGGCTTACAATGAGCAGTTCTTC.

The gene calls are TRBV6-1 and TRBJ2-7; no clear D. The V gene lost 10 bases and the J gene lost 3 bases, with 22 bases spanning the gap. This CDR3 is 15 amino acids long. The germline V gene encodes CDR1 MNHNS and CDR2 SASEGT. The CDR3 region has the DNA TGTGCCACCACCCGCCTCCCCCAGAACTACTACGAGCAGTACTTC. It codes for CATTRLPQNYYEQYF.

The chain carries TRBV15 and TRBJ1-2; unclear D gene. Germline-derived CDR1 and CDR2 are LNHNV and YYDKDF (reference sequence). The CDR3 extends over 12 amino acids. Between the trimmed V and J ends, which lost 8 bases and 2 bases, there was a span of 9 bases. CDR3 residues: CATGPGNYGYTF. The DNA for the CDR3 is TGTGCCACCGGGCCGGGCAACTATGGCTACACCTTC.

The chain couples TRBV2 to TRBJ2-1, with 7 bases aligning to TRBD2. The CDR3 has 15 residues. Germline V gene lookup returns CDR1 SNHLY and CDR2 FYNNEI. With V trimmed by 7 bases and J by 0 bases, 6 bases remained unmatched. The chain's CDR3 is CASILLASSYNEQFF. In DNA, the CDR3 is TGTGCCAGCATCCTACTAGCGAGCTCCTACAATGAGCAGTTCTTC.

The J gene is TRBJ2-5, the V gene TRBV18; D uncertain. The V gene lost 0 bases and the J gene lost 2 bases, with 4 bases spanning the gap. The length of the CDR3 is 13 residues. The germline CDR1 and CDR2 sequences are KGHSH and LQKENI. CDR3 bases: TGTGCCAGCTCACCACCGGGACAAGAGACCCAGTACTTC. Its protein product is CASSPPGQETQYF.

The V gene is TRBV5-1, the J gene TRBJ1-1; the D gene is possibly TRBD1 (5 bases). The germline V gene has CDR1 SGHRS and CDR2 YFSETQ. The CDR3 is made up of 13 amino acids. Trimming removed 1 base from V and 7 bases from J, with 11 bases in between. The CDR3 loop reads CASSLPGGGEAFF. The CDR3 DNA reads as TGCGCCAGCAGCTTGCCAGGCGGGGGTGAAGCTTTCTTT.

This clone was recorded once. The rearrangement uses TRBV7-8 and TRBJ2-5, with a possible D match to TRBD1 (5 bases). V was pared by 5 bases and J by 1 base, with 11 bases between. Germline V gene sequence: CDR1 SGHVS, CDR2 FQNEAQ. The length of the CDR3 is 14 residues. CDR3 DNA sequence: TGTGCCAGCAGCATGACAGTGATCCAAGAGACCCAGTACTTC. Translation: CASSMTVIQETQYF.

The rearrangement joins TRBV27 to TRBJ2-5; 7 positions agree with TRBD1. Germline V lookup: CDR1 MNHEY, CDR2 SMNVEV (reference sequence). CDR3 length: 14 amino acids. Losses at the gene ends were 6 bases for V and 2 bases for J; bases not matched to a gene: 6. The CDR3 DNA reads as TGTGCCAGCAGCTCCGGACAGGTTCAAGAGACCCAGTACTTC. Translated: CASSSGQVQETQYF.

The rearrangement uses TRBV20-1 and TRBJ2-2; D unresolved. The CDR3 runs to 11 residues. Trimming pared 2 bases from V and 7 bases from J, leaving 5 bases between. Germline CDR1 and CDR2: DFQATT and SNEGSKA (reference sequence). CDR3 nucleotides: TGCAGTGCTAGAAGAGGCGGGGAGCTGTTTTTT. Protein sequence: CSARRGGELFF.

The chain links TRBV9 to TRBJ1-2; 10 positions match TRBD1. The ends lost 0 bases at V and 4 bases at J; junction bases unmatched: 0. CDR3 length equals 14 residues. Germline lookup yields CDR1 SGDLS and CDR2 YYNGEE. The CDR3 spells CASSVGTGGYGYTF. CDR3 nucleotide sequence: TGTGCCAGCAGCGTAGGGACAGGGGGCTATGGCTACACCTTC.

This clone was detected once. This sequence joins TRBV4-1 and TRBJ2-3; a weak D match, TRBD2 (5 bases). There are 16 residues in the CDR3. V dropped 4 bases and J dropped 0 bases, with 14 bases sitting between them. Germline V gives CDR1 MGHRA, CDR2 YSYEKL. In DNA form, the CDR3 reads TGCGCCAGCAGCCTAAGAGAGGGAAGGAGCACAGATACGCAGTATTTT. The encoded protein is CASSLREGRSTDTQYF.

The V call is TRBV7-7, the J call TRBJ2-7; no clear D. The CDR3 is 14 residues long. Germline values: CDR1 SSHAT, CDR2 FNYEAQ (reference sequence). V gave up 5 bases and J gave up 1 base, with 12 bases separating them. CDR3 sequence reads: CASSRSPGSYEQYF. DNA for the CDR3: TGTGCCAGCAGCCGCTCCCCCGGGTCCTACGAGCAGTACTTC.

The chain carries TRBV6-1 and TRBJ2-7; the match to TRBD1 covers 8 bases. CDR1 MNHNS and CDR2 SASEGT come from the germline V gene. The CDR3 consists of 13 residues. Here the CDR3 DNA reads TGTGCGACAGGGGACCTTTTCTCCTACGAGCAGTACGTC. Translating gives CATGDLFSYEQYV.

DNA for the CDR3: TGCGCCAGCAGCCAAGGACGGGACAGGCACTACGAGCAGTACTTC. Translating gives CASSQGRDRHYEQYF. This chain joins TRBV4-3 and TRBJ2-7, with 8 bases lining up with TRBD1. Germline V gives CDR1 LGHNA, CDR2 YSLEER. This CDR3 has 15 amino acids. V was clipped by 1 base and J by 3 bases; unmatched bases: 5.

J is TRBJ2-1 and V is TRBV6-1; D may match TRBD1 or TRBD2 (5 bases each). The CDR3 length is 17 residues. V lost 1 base and J 4 bases, leaving 17 bases between the germline ends. Germline V gene data show CDR1 as MNHNS and CDR2 as SASEGT. CDR3 bases: TGTGCCAGCAGTGAAGGCCTTGGGGGACGGAGATACAATGAGCAGTTCTTC. The encoded protein is CASSEGLGGRRYNEQFF.